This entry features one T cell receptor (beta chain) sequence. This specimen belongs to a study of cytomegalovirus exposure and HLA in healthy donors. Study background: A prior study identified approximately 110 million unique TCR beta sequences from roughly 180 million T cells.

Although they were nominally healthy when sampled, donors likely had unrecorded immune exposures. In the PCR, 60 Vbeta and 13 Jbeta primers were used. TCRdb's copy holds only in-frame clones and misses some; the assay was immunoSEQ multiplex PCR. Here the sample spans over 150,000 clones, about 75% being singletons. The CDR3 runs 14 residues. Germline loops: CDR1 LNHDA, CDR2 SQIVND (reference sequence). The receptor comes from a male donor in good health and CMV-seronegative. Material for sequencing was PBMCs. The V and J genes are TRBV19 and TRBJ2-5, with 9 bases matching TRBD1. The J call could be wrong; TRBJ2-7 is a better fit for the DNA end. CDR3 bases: TGTGCCAGTGTACCGGGACAGGGCTCCTACGAGCAGTACTTC. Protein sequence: CASVPGQGSYEQYF.